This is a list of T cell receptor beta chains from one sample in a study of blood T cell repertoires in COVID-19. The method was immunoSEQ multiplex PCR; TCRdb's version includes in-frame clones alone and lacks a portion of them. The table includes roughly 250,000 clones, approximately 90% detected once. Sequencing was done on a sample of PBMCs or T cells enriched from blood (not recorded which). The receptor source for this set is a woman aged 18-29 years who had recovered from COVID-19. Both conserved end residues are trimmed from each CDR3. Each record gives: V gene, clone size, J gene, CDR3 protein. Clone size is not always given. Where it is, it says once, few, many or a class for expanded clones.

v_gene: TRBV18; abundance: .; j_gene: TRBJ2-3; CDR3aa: ASRPAPTDTQY
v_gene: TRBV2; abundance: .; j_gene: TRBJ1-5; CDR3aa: ASNTGYSNQPQH
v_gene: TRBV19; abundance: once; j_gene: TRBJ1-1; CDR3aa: ASQGNEPEAF
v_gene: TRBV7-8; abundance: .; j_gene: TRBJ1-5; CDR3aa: ASSLQGIRQPQH
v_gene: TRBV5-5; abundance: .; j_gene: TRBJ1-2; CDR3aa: ASSFPTVSYGYT
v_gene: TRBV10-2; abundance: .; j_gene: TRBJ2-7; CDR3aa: ASSNRDTPSYEQY
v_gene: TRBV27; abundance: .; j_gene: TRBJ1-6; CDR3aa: ASSATGGSGSPLH
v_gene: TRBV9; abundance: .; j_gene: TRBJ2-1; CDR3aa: ASSVGVVPEQF
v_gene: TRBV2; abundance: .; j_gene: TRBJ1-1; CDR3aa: ASSENGEAF
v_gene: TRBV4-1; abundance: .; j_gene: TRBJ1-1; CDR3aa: ASSQDDRGLAF
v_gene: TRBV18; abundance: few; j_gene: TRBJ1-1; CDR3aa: ASSPPGQGTEAF
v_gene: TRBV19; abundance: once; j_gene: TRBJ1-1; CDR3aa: ASTTTGRITEAF
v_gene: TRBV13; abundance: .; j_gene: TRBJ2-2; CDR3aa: ASSSIRERVNTGELF
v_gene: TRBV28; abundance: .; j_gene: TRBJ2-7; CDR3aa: ASSPGGRGYEQY
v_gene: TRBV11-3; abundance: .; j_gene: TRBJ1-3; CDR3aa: ASSLQGSAGNTIY
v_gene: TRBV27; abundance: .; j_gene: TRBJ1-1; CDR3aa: ASGRTGSFTTEAF
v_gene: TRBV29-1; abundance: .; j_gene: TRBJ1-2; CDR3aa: SVDGVPVDYGYT
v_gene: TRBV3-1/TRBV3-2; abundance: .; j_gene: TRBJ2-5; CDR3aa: ASSQEDGGWKTQY
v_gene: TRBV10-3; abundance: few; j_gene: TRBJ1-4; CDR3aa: AISDQGITTNEKLF
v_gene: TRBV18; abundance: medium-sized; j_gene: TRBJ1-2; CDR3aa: ASSPDTNYGYT
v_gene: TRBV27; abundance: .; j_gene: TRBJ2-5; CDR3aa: ASSPSGRDTREAQY
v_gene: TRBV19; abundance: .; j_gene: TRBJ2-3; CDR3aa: ASSIDLSSGSHTQY
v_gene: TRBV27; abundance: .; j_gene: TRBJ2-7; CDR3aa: ASSFRLAGDYEQY
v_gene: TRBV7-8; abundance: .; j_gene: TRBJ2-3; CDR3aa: ASSPYRTDTQY
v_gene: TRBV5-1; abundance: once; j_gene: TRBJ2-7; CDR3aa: ASSPLLQGANVHEQY
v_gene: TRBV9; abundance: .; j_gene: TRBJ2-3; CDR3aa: ASSASGGADTQY
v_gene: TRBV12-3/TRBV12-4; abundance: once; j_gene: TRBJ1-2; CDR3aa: AVLGGYGYT
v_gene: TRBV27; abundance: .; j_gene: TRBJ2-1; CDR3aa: ASSFSGRYNEQF
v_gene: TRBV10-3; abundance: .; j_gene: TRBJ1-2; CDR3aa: AISGDRGAGYGYT
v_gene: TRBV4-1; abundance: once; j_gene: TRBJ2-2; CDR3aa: ASSQELRGSWGELF
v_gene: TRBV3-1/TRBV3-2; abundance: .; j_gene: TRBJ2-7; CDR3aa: ASSPTLTDPEQY
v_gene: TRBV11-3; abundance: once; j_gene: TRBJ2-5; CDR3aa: ASSLARETQY
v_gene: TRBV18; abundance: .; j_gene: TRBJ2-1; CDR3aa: ASSPLRPAGGQF
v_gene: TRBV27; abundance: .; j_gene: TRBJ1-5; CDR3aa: ASSTGINQPQH
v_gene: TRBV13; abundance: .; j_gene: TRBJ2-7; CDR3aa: ASSPGTSSHEQY
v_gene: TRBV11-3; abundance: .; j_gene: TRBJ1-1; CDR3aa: ASSQSGGENTEAF
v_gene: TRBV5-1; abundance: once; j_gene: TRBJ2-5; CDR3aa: ASSFQRDQETQY